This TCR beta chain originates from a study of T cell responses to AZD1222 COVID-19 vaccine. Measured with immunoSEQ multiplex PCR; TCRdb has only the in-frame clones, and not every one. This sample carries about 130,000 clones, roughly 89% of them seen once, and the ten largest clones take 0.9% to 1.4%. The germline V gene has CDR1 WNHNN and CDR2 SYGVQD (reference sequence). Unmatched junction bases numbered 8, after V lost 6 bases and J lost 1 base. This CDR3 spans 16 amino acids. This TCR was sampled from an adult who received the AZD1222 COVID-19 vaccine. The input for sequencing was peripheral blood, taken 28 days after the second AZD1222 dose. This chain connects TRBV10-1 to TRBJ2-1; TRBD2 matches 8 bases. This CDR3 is CASSETGTRSYNEQFF. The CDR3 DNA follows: TGCGCCAGCAGCGAAACCGGGACTAGATCCTACAATGAGCAGTTCTTC.